This T cell receptor (beta chain) comes out of a study of PD-L1 blockade in urothelial cancer. Study summary: Most of the 29 patients were men whose urothelial cancer was bladder-origin. Tumor samples held a median about 1,500 T cells.

This clone came up a few times. Amplified housekeeping genes were used to measure how much FFPE tumor DNA there was. The assay was immunoSEQ multiplex PCR, and TCRdb's table has in-frame clones only and misses some. Altogether some 35,000 clones are present, just over 35% being singletons, with the ten largest covering about 8.9%. This receptor was obtained from a man aged 55 to 70 with urothelial cancer. The source was tumor tissue, collected before atezolizumab (anti-PD-L1) treatment.

The CDR3 protein is CASRPQGAGQFF. The CDR3 bases are TGTGCCAGCAGACCCCAGGGGGCGGGTCAGTTCTTC. The chain links TRBV6-7 to TRBJ2-1, with TRBD1 identical over 8 bases. TRBV6-7 is sorted into the ORF group, with uncertain function. J lost 13 bases, V lost 6 bases, and 8 bases had no gene match. This CDR3 comprises 12 residues.